This TCR beta chain is drawn from a study of cytotoxic CD8 clonotypes in ibrutinib-treated CLL. Study overall: Samples had a mean of roughly 230,000 productive templates and about 93,000 productive rearrangements. Broader study findings: Higher circulating CD8+ T-cell counts strongly accompanied higher baseline clonality, above age-matched healthy donors. Samples from sustained-remission and progressing patients were taken at different times.

Clones were sequenced by immunoSEQ multiplex PCR, and TCRdb holds only the in-frame ones, with some missing. The sample holds roughly 200,000 clones, roughly three quarters seen once. Trimming took 4 bases from V and 8 from J, leaving 20 bases between them. Germline values: CDR1 SGHVS, CDR2 FQNEAQ. The CDR3 covers 15 residues. About this clone: Its antigen is unknown.

The chain employs TRBV7-8 and TRBJ1-2; D uncertain. The clonotype comes from a human donor with chronic lymphocytic leukemia. The sample consisted of PBMCs, taken after 12 months of ibrutinib treatment. CDR3: CASSSARVALMGYTF. The CDR3 nucleotides read TGTGCCAGCAGCTCGGCTAGAGTCGCCCTTATGGGCTACACCTTC. Variable domain in full (rest from reference TRBV7-8 and TRBJ1-2): GAGVSQSPRYKVAKRGQDVALRCDPISGHVSLFWYQQALGQGPEFLTYFQNEAQLDKSGLPSDRFFAERPEGSVSTLKIQRTQQEDSAVYLCASSSARVALMGYTFGSGTRLTVV.